Below, 7 T cell receptor beta chains from the same sample are listed, as sequenced in a study of Ad26.COV2.S vaccination and SARS-CoV-2 variants. Treatment reported: 19 received Ad26.COV2.S at low or high dose, single or two shots; roughly 5 received placebo; per-sample allocation not given. Vaccine and placebo recipients were sampled on day 63 after the first injection. Clones were sequenced by immunoSEQ multiplex PCR, and TCRdb holds only the in-frame ones, with some missing. Of hundreds of thousands of clones listed, around 89% are singletons. The source material was peripheral blood, sampled in a trial of Ad26.COV2.S vaccine versus placebo. All receptors come from a person aged 18-60 years who received the Ad26.COV2.S COVID-19 vaccine or a placebo.

The chain has TRBV24-1 and TRBJ2-6; D is unresolved. The V gene lost 3 bases and the J gene lost 2 bases, with 16 bases spanning the gap. The V gene's germline CDR1 is KGHDR and CDR2 SFDVKD. The length of the CDR3 is 18 residues. CDR3 nucleotides: TGTGCCACCAGTGATCGCAGTCCGGCATTCCCTGGGGCCAACGTCCTGACTTTC. As protein: CATSDRSPAFPGANVLTF.

The chain joins TRBV5-6 to TRBJ2-5; the D gene is possibly TRBD2 (5 bases). Trimming took 2 bases from V and 3 from J, leaving 8 bases between them. From germline, CDR1 is SGHDT and CDR2 YYEEEE. The CDR3 runs to 13 residues. CDR3 sequence reads: CASSFFGEETQYF. The CDR3 DNA follows: TGTGCCAGCAGCTTTTTCGGGGAAGAGACCCAGTACTTC.

The V gene is TRBV7-9, the J gene TRBJ1-1; possible D gene TRBD1, 5 bases. Germline V gene lookup returns CDR1 SEHNR and CDR2 FQNEAQ (reference sequence). This CDR3 is built from 14 residues. With 0 bases removed from V and 3 bases from J, the gap between germline ends came to 8 bases. CDR3 sequence reads: CASSLALGDTEAFF. The CDR3 nucleotides are TGTGCCAGCAGCTTAGCGTTGGGGGACACTGAAGCTTTCTTT.

This clone was found a few times. V gene TRBV7-9 combines with J gene TRBJ2-7; TRBD1 might be the D (6 bases). Germline V CDR1 and CDR2: SEHNR, FQNEAQ (reference sequence). V was clipped by 0 bases and J by 0 bases, with 12 bases between them. The CDR3 contains 16 residues. The CDR3 region has the DNA TGTGCCAGCAGCTTAGCAGCGAGGACAGACTCCTACGAGCAGTACTTC. The encoded protein is CASSLAARTDSYEQYF. Variable domain in full (rest from reference TRBV7-9 and TRBJ2-7): DTGVSQNPRHKITKRGQNVTFRCDPISEHNRLYWYRQTLGQGPEFLTYFQNEAQLEKSRLLSDRFSAERPKGSFSTLEIQRTEQGDSAMYLCASSLAARTDSYEQYFGPGTRLTVT.

V is TRBV7-9 and J is TRBJ1-4; no clear D. In germline, CDR1 is SEHNR, CDR2 FQNEAQ (reference sequence). The CDR3 is 14 residues long. The germline V and J ends were trimmed by 1 base and 4 bases, with 7 bases remaining between them. This chain's CDR3 is CASSLGQLNEKLFF. Written as DNA, the CDR3 is TGTGCCAGCAGCTTAGGGCAGCTTAATGAAAAACTGTTTTTT.

This clone was seen only once. The chain couples TRBV14 to TRBJ1-2, with a tentative D call TRBD1 (5 bases). CDR3 length: 16 amino acids. Trimming removed 0 bases from V and 5 bases from J, with 16 bases in between. Germline V gene sequence: CDR1 SGHDN, CDR2 FVKESK. The DNA of the CDR3 is TGTGCCAGCAGCCAAGATCTAAGGACAAGACCTTATGGCTACACCTTC. Its translation is CASSQDLRTRPYGYTF. Full variable domain (outside the CDR3, taken from reference TRBV14 and TRBJ1-2): EAGVTQFPSHSVIEKGQTVTLRCDPISGHDNLYWYRRVMGKEIKFLLHFVKESKQDESGMPNNRFLAERTGGTYSTLKVQPAELEDSGVYFCASSQDLRTRPYGYTFGSGTRLTVV.

This chain links TRBV2 with TRBJ2-2; D possibly corresponds to TRBD2 (5 bases). The germline V gene has CDR1 SNHLY and CDR2 FYNNEI. V lost 4 bases and J lost 6, with 12 bases in between. CDR3 length equals 14 residues. The CDR3 spells CASSGDAGAGELFF. In DNA, the CDR3 is TGTGCCAGCAGTGGGGATGCCGGGGCCGGGGAGCTGTTTTTT.